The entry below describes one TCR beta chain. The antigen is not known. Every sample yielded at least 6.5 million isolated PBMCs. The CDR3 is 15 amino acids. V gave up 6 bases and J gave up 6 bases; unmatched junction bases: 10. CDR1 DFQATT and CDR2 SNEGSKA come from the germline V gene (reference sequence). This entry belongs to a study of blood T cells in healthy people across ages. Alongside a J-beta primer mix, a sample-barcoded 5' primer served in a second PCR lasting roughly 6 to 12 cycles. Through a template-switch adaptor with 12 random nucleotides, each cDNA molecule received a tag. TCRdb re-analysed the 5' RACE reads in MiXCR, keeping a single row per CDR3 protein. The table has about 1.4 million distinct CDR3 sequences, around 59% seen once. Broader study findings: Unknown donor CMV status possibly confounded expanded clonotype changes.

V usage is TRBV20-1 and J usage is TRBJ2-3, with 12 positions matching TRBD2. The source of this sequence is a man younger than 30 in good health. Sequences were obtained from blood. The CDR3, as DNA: TGCAGTGCCGGCAGACTAGCGGGAGTGTCGGATACGCAGTATTTT. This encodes CSAGRLAGVSDTQYF.